The entry below describes one TCR beta chain. Its matching antigen is unknown. Given a much more abundant clone one base away, this may be a read error. This specimen belongs to a study of blood T cells in healthy people across ages. General study findings and limits: Long-lived donors had more naive CD4+ cells and higher diversity than aged donors.

A J-beta primer mix and a sample-barcoded 5' primer were used in a second PCR of about 7 to 12 cycles. TCRdb used MiXCR to reprocess the 5' RACE reads, holding one entry per CDR3 protein. The sample carries 1.6 million or so distinct CDR3 sequences, roughly 32% recorded once. The receptor was derived from a woman between 25 and 40 years old in good health. The sequenced material came from blood.

The CDR3 reads CSARDFNEQFF. DNA for the CDR3: TGCAGTGCTAGAGATTTCAATGAGCAGTTCTTC. The V call is TRBV20-1, the J call TRBJ2-1, with D unresolved. Per the germline V gene, CDR1 is DFQATT and CDR2 is SNEGSKA (reference sequence). This CDR3 has 11 residues. V was shortened by 0 bases and J by 6 bases, with 3 bases between the two germline ends.